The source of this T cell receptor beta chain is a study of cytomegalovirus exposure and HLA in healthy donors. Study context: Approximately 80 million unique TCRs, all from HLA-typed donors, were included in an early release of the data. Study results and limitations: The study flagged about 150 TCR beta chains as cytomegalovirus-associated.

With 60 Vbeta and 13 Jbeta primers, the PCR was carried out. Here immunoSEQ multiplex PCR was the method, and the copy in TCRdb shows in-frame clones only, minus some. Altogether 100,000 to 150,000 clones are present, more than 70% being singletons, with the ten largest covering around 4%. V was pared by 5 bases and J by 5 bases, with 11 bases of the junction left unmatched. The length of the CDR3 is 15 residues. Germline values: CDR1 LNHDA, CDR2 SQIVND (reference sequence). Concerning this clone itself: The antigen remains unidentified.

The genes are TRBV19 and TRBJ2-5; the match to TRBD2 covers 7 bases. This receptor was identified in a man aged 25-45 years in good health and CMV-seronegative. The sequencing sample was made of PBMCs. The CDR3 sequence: CASSPNNGRRETQYF. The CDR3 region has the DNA TGTGCCAGTAGTCCAAACAACGGGAGGAGGGAGACCCAGTACTTC.